In its sample, the clone carrying this T cell receptor beta chain was seen a few times. At the DNA level, this CDR3 is encoded by other sequences in the same sample as well. These data are taken from a study of tumour-infiltrating T cells in Burkitt lymphoma. The CDR3 sequence is 15 residues long. The J segment lost 7 bases and the V segment lost 4 bases, leaving 5 bases of the junction unmatched. Germline-derived CDR1 and CDR2 are MNHNY and SVGAGI (reference sequence). Measured with immunoSEQ multiplex PCR; TCRdb has only the in-frame clones, and not every one. There are 1,500 to 2,000 clones in the sample; 15% to 20% occur only once, and around 12% lies in the top ten.

Sequencing used tumor tissue. The chain carries TRBV6-6 and TRBJ2-1, with 12 bases identical to TRBD2. The sequence came from a human donor with Burkitt lymphoma. CDR3 amino acids: CASSSSGGGNNEQFF. CDR3 DNA: TGTGCCAGCAGTTCTAGCGGGGGGGGGAATAATGAGCAGTTCTTC.